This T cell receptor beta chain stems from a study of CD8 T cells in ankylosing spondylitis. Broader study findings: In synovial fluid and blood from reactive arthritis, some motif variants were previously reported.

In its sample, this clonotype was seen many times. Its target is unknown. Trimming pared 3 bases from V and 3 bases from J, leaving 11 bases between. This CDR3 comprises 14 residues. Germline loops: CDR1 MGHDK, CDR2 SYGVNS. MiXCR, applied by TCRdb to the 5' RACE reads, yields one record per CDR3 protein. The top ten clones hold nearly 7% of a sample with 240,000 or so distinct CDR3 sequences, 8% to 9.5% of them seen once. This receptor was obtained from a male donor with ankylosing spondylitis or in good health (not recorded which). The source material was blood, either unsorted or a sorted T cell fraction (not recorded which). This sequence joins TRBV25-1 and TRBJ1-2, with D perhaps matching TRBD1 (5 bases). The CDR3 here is CASSETGRDYGYTF. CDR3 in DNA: TGTGCCAGCAGTGAGACGGGCAGGGACTATGGCTACACCTTC.